These 20 T cell receptor beta chains came from one sample sequenced in a study of blood T cell repertoires in COVID-19 (dated by TCRdb to about 2020). The method behind the library was the immunoSEQ multiplex PCR assay. TCRdb stores this immuneACCESS table with in-frame sequences only. Part of the clones is absent; in the studies checked, under half of the shortfall reflects unresolved V genes, and no reason is known for the rest. The sample contains about 480,000 clones, around nine tenths of them found a single time. The biggest ten clones account for about 2.1% of the sample. Source material: PBMCs or T cells enriched from blood (not recorded which). These receptors all stem from a woman under 30 with acute COVID-19.

The chain couples TRBV6-5 to TRBJ1-6, with D tentatively TRBD1 (5 bases). V lost 6 bases and J lost 7, with 16 bases in between. The CDR3 totals 15 residues. Germline CDR1 is MNHEY and CDR2 is SVGAGI. In DNA form, the CDR3 reads TGTGCCAGCAGACCACAGGATGAGAGAAATTCACCCCTCCACTTT. It yields the protein CASRPQDERNSPLHF.

The rearrangement uses TRBV18 and TRBJ1-2, with TRBD1 matching over 7 bases. The CDR3 is 15 amino acids. Trimming took 3 bases from V and 4 from J; bases not matched to a gene: 8. Germline CDR1 is KGHSH and CDR2 is LQKENI. Here the CDR3 reads CASSPIQGTFYGYTF. CDR3 nucleotides: TGTGCCAGCTCACCGATACAGGGGACTTTCTATGGCTACACCTTC.

The V gene is TRBV28, the J gene TRBJ2-7, with 7 bases identical to TRBD1. CDR1 and CDR2 from the germline V gene are MDHEN and SYDVKM. V dropped 7 bases and J dropped 3; count of bases not matched to a gene: 3. The length of the CDR3 is 12 residues. CDR3 in amino acids: CASNAGGYEQYF. The CDR3 DNA reads as TGTGCCAGCAACGCAGGGGGCTACGAGCAGTACTTC.

The chain employs TRBV3-1 (or the pseudogene TRBV3-2) and TRBJ2-2; weak D call: TRBD1 (5 bases). V was pared by 8 bases and J by 2 bases, with 9 bases between. The CDR3 totals 13 residues. The V gene's germline CDR1 is LGHDT and CDR2 YNNKEL (reference sequence). Here the CDR3 reads CASGQGNTGELFF. DNA of the CDR3: TGTGCCAGCGGGCAGGGAAACACCGGGGAGCTGTTTTTT.

This clone was observed a handful of times. This chain connects TRBV9 to TRBJ1-4; 8 bases are shared with TRBD1. This CDR3 contains 16 residues. The germline V gene encodes CDR1 SGDLS and CDR2 YYNGEE. The ends lost 0 bases at V and 4 bases at J; junction bases unmatched: 5. The CDR3 coding sequence is TGTGCCAGCAGCGTAGCCTCCGGACAGGGTAATGAAAAACTGTTTTTT. Its translation is CASSVASGQGNEKLFF.

J is TRBJ1-5 and V is TRBV19; D is unresolved. This CDR3 is 15 amino acids long. V lost 5 bases, J lost 4 bases, and 15 bases lay in between. Per the germline V gene, CDR1 is LNHDA and CDR2 is SQIVND (reference sequence). The CDR3: CASSLTHSKNQPQHF. CDR3 DNA sequence: TGTGCCAGTAGTTTAACCCACAGTAAAAATCAGCCCCAGCATTTT.

The chain links TRBV5-5 to TRBJ2-5, with no clear D. CDR1 and CDR2 from the germline V gene are SGHKS and YYEKEE (reference sequence). Trimming left V 0 bases short and J 6 bases short, with 12 bases between. The CDR3 covers 14 residues. The CDR3 here is CASSLVSGDQTQYF. In DNA, the CDR3 is TGTGCCAGCAGCTTGGTGTCCGGAGATCAGACCCAGTACTTC.

This chain uses TRBV19 with TRBJ2-5, with 7 bases that match TRBD2. From germline, CDR1 is LNHDA and CDR2 SQIVND (reference sequence). The length of the CDR3 is 19 residues. Trimming cost V 6 bases and J 0 bases; bases outside gene matches: 19. The CDR3 reads CASRGRASSGLSYQETQYF. The CDR3 bases are TGTGCCAGTAGGGGGAGGGCGTCTAGCGGATTGTCGTACCAAGAGACCCAGTACTTC.

This clone was counted at least ten times. The genes are TRBV7-3 and TRBJ2-2, with 7 bases identical to TRBD1. Trimming cost V 5 bases and J 2 bases; bases outside gene matches: 11. CDR3 length: 17 amino acids. Germline CDR1 and CDR2: SGHTA and FQGTGA. The CDR3 protein is CASSRTNRGSNTGELFF. The CDR3 bases are TGTGCCAGCAGCAGAACGAACAGGGGATCCAACACCGGGGAGCTGTTTTTT.

The gene calls are TRBV2 and TRBJ1-6; D unclear. The V end lost 4 bases, the J end lost 9 bases, and 16 bases lay between the germline ends. In germline, CDR1 is SNHLY, CDR2 FYNNEI. The CDR3 covers 15 residues. DNA for the CDR3: TGTGCCAGCAGTGGGTTAGGGAGGGTCGGTTCACCCCTCCACTTT. This gives the protein CASSGLGRVGSPLHF.

This chain connects TRBV10-1 to TRBJ2-1, with 8 bases identical to TRBD2. The CDR3 extends over 14 amino acids. V was clipped by 4 bases and J by 9 bases; unmatched bases: 8. Germline lookup yields CDR1 WNHNN and CDR2 SYGVQD (reference sequence). The CDR3 spells CASSAGGPVGEQFF. The CDR3 nucleotides are TGCGCCAGCAGTGCGGGAGGGCCTGTCGGTGAGCAGTTCTTC.

The chain couples TRBV5-4 to TRBJ2-7; 8 bases are shared with TRBD2. The length of the CDR3 is 15 residues. V gave up 0 bases and J gave up 2 bases; unmatched junction bases: 4. Germline assignment: CDR1 SGHNT and CDR2 YYREEE (reference sequence). The CDR3 region is CASSLGRGVAYEQYF. Here the CDR3 DNA reads TGTGCCAGCAGCTTGGGGCGGGGGGTCGCCTACGAGCAGTACTTC.

The chain carries TRBV27 and TRBJ2-7, with TRBD2 matching 7 bases. There are 12 residues in the CDR3. The ends lost 6 bases at V and 5 bases at J; junction bases unmatched: 4. Germline CDR1 and CDR2: MNHEY and SMNVEV (reference sequence). The CDR3 DNA reads TGTGCCAGCAGCGGGACTATTCACGAGCAGTACTTC. This codes for CASSGTIHEQYF.

The chain is built from TRBV24-1 and TRBJ2-3; 8 positions agree with TRBD1. This CDR3 comprises 16 residues. The junction had 10 bases not matched to a gene; V was cut back by 4 bases and J by 5 bases. The V gene's germline CDR1 is KGHDR and CDR2 SFDVKD. CDR3 coding DNA: TGTGCCACCAGTGACCCTTACAGGGGGTCTGGAGATACGCAGTATTTT. This codes for CATSDPYRGSGDTQYF.

J is TRBJ2-5 and V is TRBV29-1; possible D gene TRBD1, 5 bases. This CDR3 is built from 12 residues. The V gene lost 3 bases and the J gene lost 5 bases, with 10 bases spanning the gap. Germline V gene lookup returns CDR1 SQVTM and CDR2 ANQGSEA. The CDR3, as DNA: TGCAGCGTTGATGACAGTAGTGAGACCCAGTACTTC. It codes for CSVDDSSETQYF.

CDR3 coding DNA: TGTGCCAGCAGCTTGGGCTCTTCCGGGACAGATACCTACGAGCAGTACTTC. Amino acids: CASSLGSSGTDTYEQYF. The chain has TRBV7-6 and TRBJ2-7, with TRBD1 identical over 7 bases. The CDR3 extends over 17 amino acids. V lost 3 bases to trimming and J lost 2 bases; unmatched junction nucleotides: 13. Germline CDR1 reads SGHVS; CDR2 reads FNYEAQ.

The rearrangement links TRBV7-3 to TRBJ2-3; TRBD2 agrees at 7 bases. This CDR3 has 14 residues. CDR1 is SGHTA, CDR2 FQGTGA, per germline. V trimming: 5 bases; J trimming: 2 bases; junction bases outside the gene matches: 4. This chain's CDR3 is CASSLSGFTDTQYF. Written as DNA, the CDR3 is TGTGCCAGCAGCCTTAGCGGGTTCACAGATACGCAGTATTTT.

The J gene is TRBJ1-1, the V gene TRBV2, with D possibly matching TRBD1 (6 bases). V dropped 4 bases and J dropped 5 bases, with 8 bases sitting between them. Germline lookup yields CDR1 SNHLY and CDR2 FYNNEI. The CDR3 loop spans 12 amino acids. The CDR3 sequence: CASSAGVTEAFF. The CDR3 DNA sequence: TGTGCCAGCAGTGCAGGGGTAACTGAAGCTTTCTTT.

The rearrangement joins TRBV14 to TRBJ2-7, with a possible D match to TRBD2 (5 bases). The germline V gene has CDR1 SGHDN and CDR2 FVKESK. The CDR3 contains 15 residues. With 4 bases removed from V and 0 bases from J, the gap between germline ends came to 13 bases. DNA of the CDR3: TGTGCCAGCAGCCGCCAAGCGGCCCTCTCCTACGAGCAGTACTTC. This sequence encodes CASSRQAALSYEQYF.

The chain joins TRBV19 to TRBJ1-2, with TRBD1 as a possible D gene (6 bases). The CDR3 loop spans 13 amino acids. Per the germline V gene, CDR1 is LNHDA and CDR2 is SQIVND (reference sequence). V was pared by 7 bases and J by 5 bases, with 14 bases between. The CDR3 reads CASNPTGVYGYTF. The CDR3 nucleotides read TGTGCCAGTAACCCGACAGGAGTATATGGCTACACCTTC.